This T cell receptor (beta chain) was observed in a study of blood T cell repertoires in COVID-19. On the study more broadly: Material from acute and convalescent COVID-19 was sourced from the United States, Italy and Spain. PBMCs, B-cell-depleted T cells, or T cells provided the cDNA or gDNA that made up the material.

V lost 4 bases and J lost 4, with 17 bases in between. The CDR3 extends over 15 amino acids. The germline V gene encodes CDR1 SGHRS and CDR2 YFSETQ. As originally analysed: Amplification with reference gene primers provided the estimates of nucleated cell counts. Clones were sequenced by immunoSEQ multiplex PCR, and TCRdb holds only the in-frame ones, with some missing. V and J calls and clone size follow that table, whereas D and trimming were derived from the DNA. The sample lists about 23,000 clones, 75% to 90% seen once, with 18% in the top ten. This clone was recorded only once. This TCR came from a human donor with acute or convalescent COVID-19. The donor label of this sample is uncertain. The source material was peripheral blood. The chain has TRBV5-1 and TRBJ2-5; D may be TRBD2 (7 bases). CDR3 sequence reads: CASSPEGGPGETQYF. DNA of the CDR3: TGCGCCAGCAGCCCTGAGGGGGGGCCAGGAGAGACCCAGTACTTC.